This TCR beta chain derives from a study of T cell clonotyping in hematopoietic cell transplantation. Study-wide results and caveats: Higher Inverse Simpson Index values in graft donor and pretransplant recipient predicted broader posttransplant TCR diversity. Few recipient clonotypes overlapped donors; over 95% were de novo at given depth. Cells were unsorted, so CD4 and CD8 contributions were not separated. Pathologically expanded recipient clonotypes increased progressively from day 30 to day 180 as diversity fell.

As concerns this clone: What it recognizes is unknown.

The germline V and J ends were trimmed by 2 bases and 3 bases, with 8 bases remaining between them. This CDR3 spans 13 amino acids. The germline gives CDR1 SGHVS, CDR2 FNYEAQ. Using immunoSEQ multiplex PCR, the repertoire was profiled, and TCRdb retains in-frame clones only, with some absent. The sample contains about 70,000 clones, just under 95% of which appear only once. The sample consisted of peripheral blood mononuclear cells. The chain has TRBV7-6 and TRBJ2-7, with D unresolved. This TCR derives from a man aged 50-60 years in good health. Some clones in this sample may be carry-over from other donors' samples. The CDR3 loop is CASSLSGYYEQYF. CDR3 bases: TGTGCCAGCAGCTTAAGTGGTTACTACGAGCAGTACTTC.